These T cell receptor beta chains were read from a single sample in a study of Graves' ophthalmopathy and Graves' hyperthyroidism. TCRdb fed the multiplex PCR reads into MiXCR, producing one record per CDR3 protein. This sample has more than 300,000 distinct CDR3 sequences, with about 18% found just once. The sequenced sample was peripheral blood. The receptor source for this set is an adult woman with stable Graves' hyperthyroidism. The CDR3 runs from the conserved cysteine through the conserved F or W. A D gene is named only where the DNA matches it firmly. A clone size is listed for some rows: how often the clone was seen (once, few, many), or a class if it is expanded.

v_gene	j_gene	abundance	len	d_gene	CDR3nt	CDR3aa
TRBV19	TRBJ1-3	many	16	NA	TGTGCCAGTACCCCGCGGGGTGCGGGCCCTGGAAACACCATATATTTT	CASTPRGAGPGNTIYF
TRBV28	TRBJ2-5	many	14	NA	TGTGCCAGCAGTGGGGGGCCTACCCAAGAGACCCAGTACTTC	CASSGGPTQETQYF
TRBV28	TRBJ2-7	many	15	NA	TGTGCCAGCAAGCTCCCGGGACGGCGAGCGGACGAGCAGTACTTC	CASKLPGRRADEQYF
TRBV30	TRBJ2-7	many	13	TRBD1	TGTGCCCTAGAGGGACAGGGGATATACGAGCAGTACTTC	CALEGQGIYEQYF
TRBV5-1	TRBJ2-5	many	15	NA	TGCGCCAGCAGCTTGGATGACAGACGGGTGGAGACCCAGTACTTC	CASSLDDRRVETQYF
TRBV14	TRBJ2-6	many	13	NA	TGTGCCAGCAGCTGGGGACTCGCCAACGTCCTGACTTTC	CASSWGLANVLTF
TRBV20-1	TRBJ1-2	many	17	NA	TGCAGTGCTAGAGTACCACCGCTTCAGGTGGGGTCCTATGGCTACACCTTC	CSARVPPLQVGSYGYTF
TRBV6-4	TRBJ2-5	NA	13	NA	TGTGCCAGCACCCCCGGGGCCGCGCAGGCCCAGTACTTC	CASTPGAAQAQYF
TRBV2	TRBJ2-2	many	14	NA	TGTGCCAGTAGTGAAATCGCGAACACCGGGGAGCTGTTTTTT	CASSEIANTGELFF
TRBV14	TRBJ1-3	NA	17	NA	TGTGCCAGCAGCCTATTTTTGGGCACCGTATCTGGAAACACCATATATTTT	CASSLFLGTVSGNTIYF